This passage covers 20 T cell receptor beta chains from one sample sequenced in a study of blood T cell repertoires in COVID-19. Sequencing was performed with immunoSEQ multiplex PCR; in TCRdb, only in-frame clones are kept and a portion is missing. The table includes 150,000 to 200,000 clones, 65% to 90% detected once. The sequencing sample was made of peripheral blood. These receptors all stem from a human donor in a cohort sampled during active COVID-19.

The genes are TRBV7-3 and TRBJ2-3; possibly TRBD2 for D (6 bases). The germline CDR1 and CDR2 sequences are SGHTA and FQGTGA. This CDR3 is built from 16 residues. V was cut by 4 bases and J by 0 bases, with 14 bases left in between. CDR3 residues: CASSSTSSISTDTQYF. The CDR3 coding sequence is TGTGCCAGCAGCTCCACTAGCTCGATTAGCACAGATACGCAGTATTTT. Together with reference TRBV7-3 and TRBJ2-3, the CDR3 gives the full variable domain: GAGVSQTPSNKVTEKGKYVELRCDPISGHTALYWYRQSLGQGPEFLIYFQGTGAADDSGLPNDRFFAVRPEGSVSTLKIQRTERGDSAVYLCASSSTSSISTDTQYFGPGTRLTVL.

V usage is TRBV20-1 and J usage is TRBJ2-6; weak D call: TRBD2 (7 bases). This CDR3 has 15 residues. Germline V lookup: CDR1 DFQATT, CDR2 SNEGSKA (reference sequence). V was clipped by 3 bases and J by 2 bases, with 11 bases between them. In DNA form, the CDR3 reads TGCAGTGCTAGTCGGGGGGCGGCTGGGGCCAACGTCCTGACTTTC. This gives the protein CSASRGAAGANVLTF.

This sequence joins TRBV7-8 and TRBJ1-2, with 9 bases identical to TRBD1. The germline V gene encodes CDR1 SGHVS and CDR2 FQNEAQ. This CDR3 spans 17 amino acids. The trim removed 5 bases at V and 2 bases at J, leaving 12 bases unmatched. The CDR3 nucleotides read TGTGCCAGCAGCCCAGTCCCGGGACAGGGCCGGAACTATGGCTACACCTTC. Encoded protein: CASSPVPGQGRNYGYTF. Filled out from reference TRBV7-8 and TRBJ1-2, the complete variable domain reads GAGVSQSPRYKVAKRGQDVALRCDPISGHVSLFWYQQALGQGPEFLTYFQNEAQLDKSGLPSDRFFAERPEGSVSTLKIQRTQQEDSAVYLCASSPVPGQGRNYGYTFGSGTRLTVV.

The V call is TRBV7-2, the J call TRBJ2-3; maybe TRBD1 (5 bases). The germline CDR1 and CDR2 sequences are SGHTA and FQGNSA. CDR3 length: 15 residues. V was trimmed by 5 bases and J by 0 bases, leaving 12 bases between them. CDR3 loop: CASSNGHLSTDTQYF. CDR3 coding DNA: TGTGCCAGCAGCAACGGACACCTTAGCACAGATACGCAGTATTTT.

The rearrangement joins TRBV12-3 or TRBV12-4 to TRBJ2-7; D possibly corresponds to TRBD1 (5 bases). The germline V and J ends were trimmed by 1 base and 3 bases, with 7 bases remaining between them. The CDR3 has 13 residues. The CDR3 loop reads CASSLGQFYEQYF. CDR3 DNA: TGTGCCAGCAGTTTAGGACAGTTCTACGAGCAGTACTTC.

The V and J genes are TRBV19 and TRBJ2-1, with D possibly matching TRBD1 (5 bases). V was shortened by 5 bases and J by 0 bases, with 11 bases between the two germline ends. CDR3 size: 15 residues. Germline lookup yields CDR1 LNHDA and CDR2 SQIVND (reference sequence). The CDR3 coding sequence is TGTGCCAGTAGTGCCGACAGTAGCTCCTACAATGAGCAGTTCTTC. Translating it yields CASSADSSSYNEQFF.

The chain couples TRBV7-2 to TRBJ2-1; weak D call: TRBD2 (5 bases). This CDR3 comprises 15 residues. The germline V and J ends were trimmed by 2 bases and 1 base, with 9 bases remaining between them. Looked up from germline, CDR1 is SGHTA and CDR2 is FQGNSA. The CDR3 nucleotides are TGTGCCAGCAGCTTAACCAGGACTTCCTACAATGAGCAGTTCTTC. Its protein product is CASSLTRTSYNEQFF.

The chain links TRBV18 to TRBJ1-4; the match to TRBD1 covers 9 bases. Per the germline V gene, CDR1 is KGHSH and CDR2 is LQKENI. V shed 4 bases, J shed 6 bases, and the junction held 3 bases outside the gene matches. This CDR3 region has 14 residues. CDR3 sequence: CASSRRDRDEKLFF. The CDR3 DNA is TGTGCCAGCTCACGGCGGGACAGGGATGAAAAACTGTTTTTT.

The rearrangement uses TRBV6-5 and TRBJ2-1, with D possibly being TRBD2 (5 bases). Trimming took off 5 bases at V and 7 bases at J, with 18 bases between the two ends. Germline CDR1 reads MNHEY; CDR2 reads SVGAGI. The CDR3 is made up of 15 amino acids. The CDR3 region has the DNA TGTGCCAGCAGTCAAACTAGATCCCAATTAAATGAGCAGTTCTTC. This encodes CASSQTRSQLNEQFF.

Only a few counts were recorded for this clone. The J gene is TRBJ1-1, the V gene TRBV9; 8 bases align to TRBD1. Germline-derived CDR1 and CDR2 are SGDLS and YYNGEE. After removal of 4 bases from V and 3 bases from J, the junction contained 17 bases not matched to a gene. The CDR3 covers 18 residues. DNA for the CDR3: TGTGCCAGCAGCCCACGTTCAGGGGGCTTGGTTATGGACACTGAAGCTTTCTTT. Its translation: CASSPRSGGLVMDTEAFF.

The chain carries TRBV6-5 and TRBJ2-1; TRBD2 is a possible D gene (7 bases). Germline-derived CDR1 and CDR2 are MNHEY and SVGAGI. The CDR3 has 13 residues. Trimming removed 9 bases at V and 5 bases at J, with 14 bases between. CDR3 residues: CAREGGENNEQFF. As DNA, the CDR3 is TGTGCCAGGGAGGGGGGGGAGAACAATGAGCAGTTCTTC.

In this sample, this clone turned up once. The V and J genes are TRBV3-1 (or the pseudogene TRBV3-2) and TRBJ1-2, with 7 bases lining up with TRBD1. Germline V gene data show CDR1 as LGHDT and CDR2 as YNNKEL (reference sequence). The CDR3 covers 14 residues. V lost 3 bases, J lost 7 bases, and 8 bases stayed unmatched. The CDR3 DNA sequence: TGTGCCAGCAGCCAGGAGATACAGGGGCCTGGCTACACCTTC. This sequence encodes CASSQEIQGPGYTF.

This clone came up once. The V call is TRBV15, the J call TRBJ2-3; D gene unclear. V gave up 0 bases and J gave up 7 bases, with 5 bases separating them. The CDR3 runs 12 residues. Germline CDR1 and CDR2: LNHNV and YYDKDF (reference sequence). The CDR3 bases are TGTGCCACCAGCAGAGATGCGTATACGCAGTATTTT. The encoded protein is CATSRDAYTQYF.

The chain has TRBV6-5 and TRBJ2-7; maybe TRBD2 (5 bases). The germline V and J ends were trimmed by 10 bases and 2 bases, with 15 bases remaining between them. The V gene's germline CDR1 is MNHEY and CDR2 SVGAGI. The CDR3 contains 13 residues. The CDR3 DNA follows: TGTGCCAACGCTGTCGGGGTTGCCTACGAGCAGTACTTC. Protein sequence: CANAVGVAYEQYF.

This chain connects TRBV7-3 to TRBJ2-7; tentatively, D is TRBD2 (7 bases). The V gene lost 8 bases and the J gene lost 2 bases, with 19 bases spanning the gap. The CDR3 is made up of 15 amino acids. Germline V gene sequence: CDR1 SGHTA, CDR2 FQGTGA. CDR3 bases: TGTGCCAGCCCCGTGAGGGGGAGGGGGACCTACGAGCAGTACTTC. The encoded protein is CASPVRGRGTYEQYF.

The chain employs TRBV7-8 and TRBJ2-1, with 14 bases that match TRBD2. V shed 6 bases, J shed 4 bases, and the junction held 8 bases outside the gene matches. Germline CDR1 is SGHVS and CDR2 is FQNEAQ. The CDR3 length is 17 residues. This CDR3 reads CASSFRLAGGVYNEQFF. The DNA for the CDR3 is TGTGCCAGCAGTTTTAGACTAGCGGGAGGGGTTTACAATGAGCAGTTCTTC.

The V and J genes are TRBV5-1 and TRBJ2-7; D perhaps matches TRBD2 (6 bases). The CDR3 loop spans 14 amino acids. Germline CDR1 and CDR2: SGHRS and YFSETQ. Trimming cost V 0 bases and J 2 bases, with 9 bases left between them. The CDR3 region is CASSLASATYEQYF. The CDR3 DNA sequence: TGCGCCAGCAGCTTGGCTAGCGCGACCTACGAGCAGTACTTC.

The J gene is TRBJ2-2, the V gene TRBV6-2 or TRBV6-3, with 7 bases fitting TRBD2. The CDR3 runs 15 residues. In germline, CDR1 is MNHEY, CDR2 SVGEGT. Germline trimming cut 3 bases from V and 1 base from J; bases unmatched to any gene: 2. The CDR3 reads CASSYASGNTGELFF. The CDR3 region has the DNA TGTGCCAGCAGTTATGCTAGCGGGAACACCGGGGAGCTGTTTTTT.

This chain connects TRBV18 to TRBJ2-3; TRBD1 matches 12 bases. This CDR3 is 15 amino acids long. V lost 8 bases to trimming and J lost 3 bases; unmatched junction nucleotides: 6. The germline CDR1 and CDR2 sequences are KGHSH and LQKENI. The CDR3 bases are TGTGCCAGCACGCCGGGACAGGGGGCTACAGATACGCAGTATTTT. It yields the protein CASTPGQGATDTQYF.

The V and J genes are TRBV6-5 and TRBJ2-1; 11 nucleotides align to TRBD2. J lost 5 bases, V lost 4 bases, and 4 bases had no gene match. The CDR3 has 15 amino acids. Germline V gives CDR1 MNHEY, CDR2 SVGAGI. Here the CDR3 reads CASSSLGLADNEQFF. The DNA for the CDR3 is TGTGCCAGCAGTTCGTTGGGACTAGCGGACAATGAGCAGTTCTTC.